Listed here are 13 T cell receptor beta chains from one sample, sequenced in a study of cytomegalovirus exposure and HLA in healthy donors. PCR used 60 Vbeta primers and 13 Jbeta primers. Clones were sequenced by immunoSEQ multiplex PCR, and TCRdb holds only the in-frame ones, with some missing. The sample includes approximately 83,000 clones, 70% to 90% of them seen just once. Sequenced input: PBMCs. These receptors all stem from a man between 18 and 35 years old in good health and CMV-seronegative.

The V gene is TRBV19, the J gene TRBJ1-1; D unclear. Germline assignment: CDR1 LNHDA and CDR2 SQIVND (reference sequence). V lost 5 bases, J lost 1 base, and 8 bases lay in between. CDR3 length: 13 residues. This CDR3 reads CASSRERNTEAFF. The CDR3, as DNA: TGTGCCAGTAGTCGAGAGAGGAACACTGAAGCTTTCTTT.

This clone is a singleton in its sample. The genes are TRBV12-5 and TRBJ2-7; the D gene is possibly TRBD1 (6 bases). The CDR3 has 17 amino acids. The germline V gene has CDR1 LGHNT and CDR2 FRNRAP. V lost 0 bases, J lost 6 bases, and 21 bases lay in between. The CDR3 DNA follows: TGTGCTAGTGGTTTGGTCCACGTACAGGGTAACCATGGCGAGCAGTACTTC. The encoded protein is CASGLVHVQGNHGEQYF.

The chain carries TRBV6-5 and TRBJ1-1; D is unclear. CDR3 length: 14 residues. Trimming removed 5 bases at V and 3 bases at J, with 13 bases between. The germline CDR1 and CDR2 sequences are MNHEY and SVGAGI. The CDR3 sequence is CASSPVGRHTEAFF. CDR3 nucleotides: TGTGCCAGCAGTCCAGTCGGGAGACACACTGAAGCTTTCTTT.

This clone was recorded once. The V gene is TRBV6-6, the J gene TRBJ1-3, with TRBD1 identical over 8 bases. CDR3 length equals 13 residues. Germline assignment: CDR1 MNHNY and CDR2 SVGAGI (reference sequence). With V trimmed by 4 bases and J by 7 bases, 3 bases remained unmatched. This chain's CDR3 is CASSLGQANTIYF. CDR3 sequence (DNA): TGTGCCAGCAGTTTGGGACAGGCTAACACCATATATTTT.

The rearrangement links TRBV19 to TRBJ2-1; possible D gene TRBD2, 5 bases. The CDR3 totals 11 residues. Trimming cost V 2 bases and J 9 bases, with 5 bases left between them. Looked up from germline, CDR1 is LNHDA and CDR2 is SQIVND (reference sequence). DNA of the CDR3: TGTGCCAGTAGTATAAGCGGTGAGCAGTTCTTC. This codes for CASSISGEQFF. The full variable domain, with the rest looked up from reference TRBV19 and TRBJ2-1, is DGGITQSPKYLFRKEGQNVTLSCEQNLNHDAMYWYRQDPGQGLRLIYYSQIVNDFQKGDIAEGYSVSREKKESFPLTVTSAQKNPTAFYLCASSISGEQFFGPGTRLTVL.

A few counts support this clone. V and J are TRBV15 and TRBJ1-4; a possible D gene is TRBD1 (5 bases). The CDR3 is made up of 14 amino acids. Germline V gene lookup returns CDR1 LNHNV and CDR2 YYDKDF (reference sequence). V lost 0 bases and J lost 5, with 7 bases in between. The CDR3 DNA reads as TGTGCCACCAGCAGAGAGGCAGGGAATGAAAAACTGTTTTTT. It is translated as CATSREAGNEKLFF.

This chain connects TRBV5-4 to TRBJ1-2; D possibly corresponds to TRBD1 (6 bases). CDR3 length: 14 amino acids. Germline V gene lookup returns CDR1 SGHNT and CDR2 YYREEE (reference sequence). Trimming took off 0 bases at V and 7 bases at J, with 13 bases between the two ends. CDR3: CASSLGPEGGGYTF. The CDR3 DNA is TGTGCCAGCAGCTTGGGTCCTGAAGGGGGTGGCTACACCTTC.

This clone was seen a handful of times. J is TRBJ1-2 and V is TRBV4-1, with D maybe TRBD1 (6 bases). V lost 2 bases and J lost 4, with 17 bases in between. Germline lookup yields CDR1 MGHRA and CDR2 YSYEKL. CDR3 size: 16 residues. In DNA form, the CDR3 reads TGCGCCAGCAGCCAACGGAACAGGGCCGGTAGCTATGGCTACACCTTC. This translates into CASSQRNRAGSYGYTF.

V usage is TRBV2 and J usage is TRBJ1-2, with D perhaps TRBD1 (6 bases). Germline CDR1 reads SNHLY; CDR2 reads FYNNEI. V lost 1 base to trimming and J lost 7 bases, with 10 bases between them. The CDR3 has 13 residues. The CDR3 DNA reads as TGTGCCAGCAGTGAAGATAGCAGGGGTGGCTACACCTTC. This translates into CASSEDSRGGYTF.

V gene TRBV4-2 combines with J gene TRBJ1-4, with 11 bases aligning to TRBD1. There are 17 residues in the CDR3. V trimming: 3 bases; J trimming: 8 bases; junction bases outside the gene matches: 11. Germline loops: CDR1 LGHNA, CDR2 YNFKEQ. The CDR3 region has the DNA TGTGCCAGCAGCCACGGACAGGGGGCGCTTATAGAGGAAAAACTGTTTTTT. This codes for CASSHGQGALIEEKLFF.

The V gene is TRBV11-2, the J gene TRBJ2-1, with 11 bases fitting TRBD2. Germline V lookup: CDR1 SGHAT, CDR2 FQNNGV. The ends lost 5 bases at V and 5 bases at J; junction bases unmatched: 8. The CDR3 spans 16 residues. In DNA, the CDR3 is TGTGCCAGCAGCCTAGGGGTACTAGCGGGGGACAATGAGCAGTTCTTC. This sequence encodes CASSLGVLAGDNEQFF.

CDR3 in DNA: TGCGCCAGCAGTCCTCCGACCTCGACATATGGCTACACCTTC. Amino acid sequence: CASSPPTSTYGYTF. This chain uses TRBV23-1 with TRBJ1-2; D is undetermined. TRBV23-1 falls under the ORF class, with uncertain function. The CDR3 sequence is 14 residues long. Trimming removed 4 bases at V and 5 bases at J, with 14 bases between.

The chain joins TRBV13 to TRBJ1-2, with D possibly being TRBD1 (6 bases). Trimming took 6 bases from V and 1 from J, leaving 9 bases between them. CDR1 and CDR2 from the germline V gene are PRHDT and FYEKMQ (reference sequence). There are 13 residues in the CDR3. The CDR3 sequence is CASSTGHNYGYTF. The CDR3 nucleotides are TGTGCCAGCAGTACAGGGCATAACTATGGCTACACCTTC. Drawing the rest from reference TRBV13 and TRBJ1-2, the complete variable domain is AAGVIQSPRHLIKEKRETATLKCYPIPRHDTVYWYQQGPGQDPQFLISFYEKMQSDKGSIPDRFSAQQFSDYHSELNMSSLELGDSALYFCASSTGHNYGYTFGSGTRLTVV.